Each of the 19 T cell receptor beta chains below was sequenced from the same sample in a study of identifying expanded T cells in peripheral blood. The table came from immunoSEQ multiplex PCR; TCRdb's copy has only in-frame clones and leaves some out. The sample includes about 100,000 clones, around 90% seen only once; the top ten take about a sixth. Specimen: blood. These TCRs come from a person between 18 and 75 years old in good health.

The V and J genes are TRBV6-5 and TRBJ1-2, with 8 bases that match TRBD1. Per germline, CDR1 MNHEY and CDR2 SVGAGI. J lost 6 bases, V lost 4 bases, and 10 bases had no gene match. The CDR3 totals 15 residues. The CDR3 protein is CASSSSPRGLNGYTF. In DNA form, the CDR3 reads TGTGCCAGCAGTTCCTCGCCCAGGGGGCTAAATGGCTACACCTTC.

The J gene is TRBJ2-5, the V gene TRBV2, with D tentatively TRBD2 (5 bases). This CDR3 contains 15 residues. Germline V gene lookup returns CDR1 SNHLY and CDR2 FYNNEI. V lost 6 bases to trimming and J lost 7 bases, with 21 bases between them. As DNA, the CDR3 is TGTGCCAGCAGGGAAACTACAGCGGTCCTTGGGACCCAGTACTTC. Translating it yields CASRETTAVLGTQYF.

This clone was counted many times. This chain links TRBV19 with TRBJ2-7, with D perhaps assigned TRBD1 or TRBD2 (5 bases each). CDR1 and CDR2 (germline): LNHDA, SQIVND (reference sequence). Trimming stripped 0 bases from V and 9 bases from J, with 12 bases between. This CDR3 comprises 13 residues. CDR3 in amino acids: CASSIERDRGQYF. CDR3 coding DNA: TGTGCCAGTAGTATAGAAAGGGACCGCGGGCAGTACTTC. Full variable domain (missing parts from reference TRBV19 and TRBJ2-7): DGGITQSPKYLFRKEGQNVTLSCEQNLNHDAMYWYRQDPGQGLRLIYYSQIVNDFQKGDIAEGYSVSREKKESFPLTVTSAQKNPTAFYLCASSIERDRGQYFGPGTRLTVT.

This clone was detected only a few times. The rearrangement joins TRBV5-1 to TRBJ1-6, with TRBD1 matching over 7 bases. With 7 bases clipped from V and 6 bases from J, the junction kept 4 bases outside the gene matches. Germline V lookup: CDR1 SGHRS, CDR2 YFSETQ. This CDR3 has 13 amino acids. Here the CDR3 DNA reads TGCGCCAGCGGAGACAGGGCTAATTCACCCCTCCACTTT. The encoded protein is CASGDRANSPLHF.

V gene TRBV29-1 combines with J gene TRBJ1-2; D may be TRBD1 (5 bases). The CDR3 extends over 14 amino acids. CDR1 is SQVTM and CDR2 is ANQGSEA in the germline V gene. V gave up 7 bases and J gave up 3 bases, with 18 bases separating them. CDR3 DNA: TGCAGCGATCGCGGGGACGGAGGACACTATGGCTACACCTTC. It specifies CSDRGDGGHYGYTF.

This rearrangement joins TRBV4-3 to TRBJ2-7; 10 bases match TRBD1. The length of the CDR3 is 15 residues. V dropped 1 base and J dropped 5; count of bases not matched to a gene: 5. Germline V lookup: CDR1 LGHNA, CDR2 YSLEER. The CDR3 DNA is TGCGCCAGCAGCCAAGTAAGACAGGGGGCCAACGAGCAGTACTTC. Translated, it gives CASSQVRQGANEQYF.

This clone was found many times. The chain recombines TRBV6-1 with TRBJ2-7; TRBD1 or TRBD2 may be the D gene (5 bases each). Trimming shortened V by 1 base and J by 0 bases, and 10 bases separated the two germline ends. This CDR3 region has 15 residues. Germline CDR1 is MNHNS and CDR2 is SASEGT. DNA for the CDR3: TGTGCCAGCAGTGAAGAGGGGAGTAGCTCCTACGAGCAGTACTTC. As protein: CASSEEGSSSYEQYF.

The CDR3 nucleotides are TGTGCCAGCAGCTTACGGGCAGCTATGAACACTGAAGCTTTCTTT. It is translated as CASSLRAAMNTEAFF. The gene calls are TRBV7-8 and TRBJ1-1; D is unresolved. The V end lost 2 bases, the J end lost 0 bases, and 10 bases lay between the germline ends. Germline V gives CDR1 SGHVS, CDR2 FQNEAQ. The CDR3 contains 15 residues.

The chain carries TRBV15 and TRBJ1-2; no clear D gene. Germline lookup yields CDR1 LNHNV and CDR2 YYDKDF (reference sequence). The CDR3 length is 17 residues. Trimming took off 1 base at V and 3 bases at J, with 18 bases between the two ends. The chain's CDR3 is CATSRGPGLGWDYGYTF. CDR3 sequence (DNA): TGTGCCACCAGCAGAGGCCCCGGGTTAGGTTGGGACTATGGCTACACCTTC.

The chain is built from TRBV5-1 and TRBJ1-1; TRBD1 aligns across 11 bases. CDR1 SGHRS and CDR2 YFSETQ come from the germline V gene. V shed 6 bases and J 5 bases; nucleotides not matched to a gene: 9. The CDR3 length is 15 residues. The chain's CDR3 is CASTFYGQGATEAFF. Here the CDR3 DNA reads TGCGCCAGCACCTTCTATGGACAGGGGGCGACTGAAGCTTTCTTT. Filled out from reference TRBV5-1 and TRBJ1-1, the complete variable domain reads KAGVTQTPRYLIKTRGQQVTLSCSPISGHRSVSWYQQTPGQGLQFLFEYFSETQRNKGNFPGRFSGRQFSNSRSEMNVSTLELGDSALYLCASTFYGQGATEAFFGQGTRLTVV.

The chain carries TRBV12-5 and TRBJ1-5; unclear D gene. This CDR3 has 13 amino acids. V lost 5 bases and J lost 6, with 11 bases in between. Germline lookup yields CDR1 LGHNT and CDR2 FRNRAP. The CDR3 nucleotides read TGTGCTAGTGGTACGGTTCCGAGTCAGCCCCAGCATTTT. Amino acid sequence: CASGTVPSQPQHF.

A single count supports this clone. The rearrangement joins TRBV11-2 to TRBJ1-3; 7 bases fit TRBD1. The CDR3 is made up of 15 amino acids. Germline V gene data show CDR1 as SGHAT and CDR2 as FQNNGV. The V segment lost 3 bases and the J segment 1 base; nucleotides outside the gene matches: 3. As DNA, the CDR3 is TGTGCCAGCAGCTTCAGGGGGGCGTCTGGAAACACCATATATTTT. This translates into CASSFRGASGNTIYF.

V usage is TRBV11-2 and J usage is TRBJ2-1; D is possibly TRBD1 (6 bases). V lost 3 bases to trimming and J lost 6 bases, with 18 bases between them. CDR3 length: 16 amino acids. The germline CDR1 and CDR2 sequences are SGHAT and FQNNGV. CDR3 nucleotides: TGTGCCAGCAGCTTTCCCAGACCCCAAGGGGGCAATGAGCAGTTCTTC. This codes for CASSFPRPQGGNEQFF. The full variable domain, rest sourced from reference TRBV11-2 and TRBJ2-1, is EAGVAQSPRYKIIEKRQSVAFWCNPISGHATLYWYQQILGQGPKLLIQFQNNGVVDDSQLPKDRFSAERLKGVDSTLKIQPAKLEDSAVYLCASSFPRPQGGNEQFFGPGTRLTVL.

The chain has TRBV7-6 and TRBJ2-1; D gene ambiguous. The CDR3 loop spans 13 amino acids. Germline V gene sequence: CDR1 SGHVS, CDR2 FNYEAQ. V was shortened by 1 base and J by 6 bases, with 7 bases between the two germline ends. This CDR3 is CASSLGLGNEQFF. CDR3 coding DNA: TGTGCCAGCAGCTTAGGTTTGGGCAATGAGCAGTTCTTC. Supplemented by reference TRBV7-6 and TRBJ2-1, the full variable domain reads GAGVSQSPRYKVTKRGQDVALRCDPISGHVSLYWYRQALGQGPEFLTYFNYEAQQDKSGLPNDRFSAERPEGSISTLTIQRTEQRDSAMYRCASSLGLGNEQFFGPGTRLTVL.

The chain carries TRBV6-5 and TRBJ1-4, with D perhaps matching TRBD1 (5 bases). The CDR3 covers 14 residues. Looked up from germline, CDR1 is MNHEY and CDR2 is SVGAGI. Trimming shortened V by 6 bases and J by 4 bases, and 12 bases separated the two germline ends. CDR3 protein: CASRRDGSNEKLFF. The CDR3 DNA sequence: TGTGCCAGCAGGAGGGACGGTAGTAATGAAAAACTGTTTTTT.

The chain carries TRBV7-9 and TRBJ2-1; TRBD1 matches 9 bases. This CDR3 has 16 residues. CDR1 is SEHNR, CDR2 FQNEAQ, per germline (reference sequence). The junction had 5 bases not matched to a gene; V was cut back by 0 bases and J by 5 bases. The CDR3 region has the DNA TGTGCCAGCAGCTTAGCGGGGACAGGGAGGCACAATGAGCAGTTCTTC. Translation gives CASSLAGTGRHNEQFF.

The gene calls are TRBV6-6 and TRBJ2-5; D uncertain. Trimming removed 6 bases from V and 5 bases from J, with 13 bases in between. Germline V gene lookup returns CDR1 MNHNY and CDR2 SVGAGI (reference sequence). CDR3 size: 13 residues. CDR3 amino acids: CASSTQEYETQYF. DNA for the CDR3: TGTGCCAGCAGCACCCAAGAGTACGAGACCCAGTACTTC.

The chain carries TRBV28 and TRBJ1-2; D unresolved. CDR3 length: 19 residues. Germline-derived CDR1 and CDR2 are MDHEN and SYDVKM. Trimming removed 8 bases at V and 0 bases at J, with 28 bases between. The CDR3 loop is CASCPHKAVFTATNYGYTF. The CDR3 bases are TGTGCCAGCTGCCCACACAAGGCGGTATTTACTGCGACTAACTATGGCTACACCTTC.

This clone was observed a few times. The chain has TRBV4-1 and TRBJ1-2; D unresolved. Trimming removed 1 base at V and 0 bases at J, with 6 bases between. Germline V gene lookup returns CDR1 MGHRA and CDR2 YSYEKL. This CDR3 is built from 14 residues. The CDR3: CASSQGKANYGYTF. CDR3 nucleotide sequence: TGCGCCAGCAGCCAAGGGAAAGCTAACTATGGCTACACCTTC.